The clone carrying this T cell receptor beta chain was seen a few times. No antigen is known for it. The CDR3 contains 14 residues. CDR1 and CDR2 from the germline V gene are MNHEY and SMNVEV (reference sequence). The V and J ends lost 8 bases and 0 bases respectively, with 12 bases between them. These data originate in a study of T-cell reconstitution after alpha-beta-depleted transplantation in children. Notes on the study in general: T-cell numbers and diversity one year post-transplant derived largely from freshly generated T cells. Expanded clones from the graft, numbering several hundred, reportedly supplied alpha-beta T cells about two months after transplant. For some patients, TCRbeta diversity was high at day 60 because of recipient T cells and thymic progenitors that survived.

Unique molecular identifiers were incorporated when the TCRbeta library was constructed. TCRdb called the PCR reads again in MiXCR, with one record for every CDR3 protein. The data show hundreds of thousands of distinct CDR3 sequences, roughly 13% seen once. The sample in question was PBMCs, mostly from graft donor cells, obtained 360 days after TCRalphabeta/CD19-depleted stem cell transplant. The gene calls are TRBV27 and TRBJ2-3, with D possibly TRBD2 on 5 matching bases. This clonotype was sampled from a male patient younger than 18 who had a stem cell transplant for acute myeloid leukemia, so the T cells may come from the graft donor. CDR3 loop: CASQTRRSTDTQYF. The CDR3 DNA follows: TGTGCCAGCCAAACTAGGCGGAGCACAGATACGCAGTATTTT.